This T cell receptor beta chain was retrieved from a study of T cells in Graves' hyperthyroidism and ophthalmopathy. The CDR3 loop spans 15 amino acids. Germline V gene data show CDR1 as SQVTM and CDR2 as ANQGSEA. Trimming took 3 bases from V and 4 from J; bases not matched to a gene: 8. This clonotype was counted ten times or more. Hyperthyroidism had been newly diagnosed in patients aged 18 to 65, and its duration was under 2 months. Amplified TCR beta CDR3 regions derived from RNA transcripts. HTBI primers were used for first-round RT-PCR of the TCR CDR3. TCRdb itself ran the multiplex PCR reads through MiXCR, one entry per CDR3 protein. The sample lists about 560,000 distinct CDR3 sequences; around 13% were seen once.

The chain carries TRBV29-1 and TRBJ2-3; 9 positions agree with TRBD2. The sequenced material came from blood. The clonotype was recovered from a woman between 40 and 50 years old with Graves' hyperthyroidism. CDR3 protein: CSVDLTSGIADTQYF. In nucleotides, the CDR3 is TGCAGCGTTGATTTGACTAGCGGTATTGCAGATACGCAGTATTTT.